This T cell receptor (beta chain) was observed in a study of neurological immune-mediated disorders. From the 5' RACE reads, TCRdb called clonotypes with MiXCR, one entry per CDR3 protein. This table has about 120,000 distinct CDR3 sequences, roughly 3.2% appearing once. V lost 2 bases to trimming and J lost 1 base; unmatched junction nucleotides: 10. The CDR3 totals 17 residues. Germline values: CDR1 MNHEY, CDR2 SVGAGI. This clonotype was detected many times. The receptor was derived from a woman aged 25 to 39 with multiple sclerosis. Source material: PBMCs. This chain uses TRBV6-5 with TRBJ2-5; 7 positions match TRBD1. CDR3 amino acids: CASSYGATGWGQETQYF. Here the CDR3 DNA reads TGTGCCAGCAGTTACGGGGCGACAGGGTGGGGCCAAGAGACCCAGTACTTC.